This T cell receptor beta chain was captured in a study of blood T cell repertoires in COVID-19. Study at large: T cells, B-cell-depleted T cells, or PBMCs provided the cDNA or gDNA that served as material.

Membership in each cohort depended on participant-reported clinical history. Data came from immunoSEQ multiplex PCR; TCRdb stores just in-frame clones and leaves some out. Of more than 300,000 clones listed, roughly nine tenths were seen once; the top ten hold 0.8% to 0.9%. The sample holds one count of this clone. CDR3 length: 15 amino acids. The germline gives CDR1 LGHDT, CDR2 YNNKEL (reference sequence). Unmatched junction bases numbered 6, after V lost 3 bases and J lost 6 bases. Sequencing was carried out using PBMCs or T cells enriched from blood (not recorded which). The chain carries TRBV3-1 (or the pseudogene TRBV3-2) and TRBJ2-3, with 10 bases lining up with TRBD2. This receptor was obtained from a middle-aged woman who had been exposed to COVID-19. The CDR3 reads CASSHASGSSDTQYF. The CDR3 coding sequence is TGTGCCAGCAGCCACGCTAGCGGGAGCTCTGATACGCAGTATTTT.